Only a few counts were recorded for the clone carrying this T cell receptor beta chain. This sample was taken from a study of CD8 T cells in ankylosing spondylitis. TCRdb itself ran the 5' RACE reads through MiXCR, one entry per CDR3 protein. In the table there are about 200,000 distinct CDR3 sequences, roughly 13% of which are singletons. The receptor comes from a male donor with ankylosing spondylitis or in good health (not recorded which). Sequencing input: blood, either unsorted or a sorted T cell fraction (not recorded which).

CDR3 coding DNA: TGTGCCAGCAGCTTGGGGGTCTCTGGCTACACCTTC. It translates to CASSLGVSGYTF. V gene TRBV7-9 combines with J gene TRBJ1-2; D possibly corresponds to TRBD1 (5 bases). The CDR3 consists of 12 residues. V shed 3 bases and J shed 7 bases, with 9 bases lying between them. The germline V gene has CDR1 SEHNR and CDR2 FQNEAQ (reference sequence).